This T cell receptor (beta chain) was documented in a study of immune heterogeneity within non-small cell lung tumors. Study background: The tumors comprised several squamous cell carcinomas, approximately 10 non-squamous carcinomas and 1 not otherwise specified.

Multiplex PCR relied on 32 V and 13 J primers to amplify TCR beta CDR3. TCRdb passed the multiplex PCR reads through MiXCR, listing each CDR3 protein once. The data hold over 9,500 distinct CDR3 sequences, with approximately 20% observed a single time. At 550 to 600 ng per sample, bulk tumor genomic DNA provided the template. Taken during surgery, several biopsies per primary tumor were spaced as far apart as possible within the tumor mass. Before undergoing curative surgery, patients had newly diagnosed non-small cell lung cancer that was untreated. Donors comprised newly diagnosed non-small cell lung cancer patients undergoing surgery with curative intent. Findings and caveats of the study: Across individual patients, the high-frequency T-cell receptor beta clonotypes were largely distinct.

V dropped 3 bases and J dropped 0 bases, with 12 bases sitting between them. This CDR3 is built from 16 residues. The germline CDR1 and CDR2 sequences are KGHSH and LQKENI. In its sample, this clonotype was seen a few times. Its antigen is not known. The source material was lung tumor tissue. J is TRBJ2-1 and V is TRBV18; D gene ambiguous. This receptor was taken from a man aged 55-75 years with non-small cell lung cancer. Here the CDR3 reads CASSPERGSSYNEQFF. DNA of the CDR3: TGTGCCAGCTCACCCGAAAGAGGAAGCTCCTACAATGAGCAGTTCTTC.